This T cell receptor beta chain was profiled in a study of cytomegalovirus exposure and HLA in healthy donors. The CDR3 covers 14 residues. The V gene's germline CDR1 is LGHNA and CDR2 YNFKEQ. Deletions cut 7 bases from V and 2 bases from J, with 12 bases between. Primers: 60 Vbeta forward and 13 Jbeta reverse. Data came from immunoSEQ multiplex PCR; TCRdb stores just in-frame clones and leaves some out. Among around 120,000 clones listed, around 80% were seen once. The receptor comes from a woman aged 40 to 50 in good health and CMV-seronegative. The source material was PBMCs. This sequence joins TRBV4-2 and TRBJ2-1; weak D call: TRBD2 (6 bases). The chain's CDR3 is CASTVSGPYNEQFF. The CDR3 DNA reads TGTGCCAGCACTGTAAGCGGGCCCTACAATGAGCAGTTCTTC.